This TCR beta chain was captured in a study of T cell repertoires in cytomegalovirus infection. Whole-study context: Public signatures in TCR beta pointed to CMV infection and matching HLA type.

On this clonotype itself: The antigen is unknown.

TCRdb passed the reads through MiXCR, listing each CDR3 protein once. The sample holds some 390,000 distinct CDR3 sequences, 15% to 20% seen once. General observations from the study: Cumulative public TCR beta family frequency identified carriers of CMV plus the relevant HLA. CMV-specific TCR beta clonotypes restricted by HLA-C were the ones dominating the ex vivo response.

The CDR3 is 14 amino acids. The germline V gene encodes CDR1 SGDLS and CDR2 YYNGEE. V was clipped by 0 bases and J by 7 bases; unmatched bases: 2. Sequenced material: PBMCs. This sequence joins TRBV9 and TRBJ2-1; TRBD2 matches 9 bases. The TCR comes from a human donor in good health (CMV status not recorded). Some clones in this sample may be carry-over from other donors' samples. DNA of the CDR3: TGTGCCAGCAGCGTAGATCTAGCGGGGAATGAGCAGTTCTTC. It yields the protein CASSVDLAGNEQFF.